The 24 T cell receptor beta chains below were found in one sample sequenced in a study of cytomegalovirus exposure and HLA in healthy donors. Measured with immunoSEQ multiplex PCR; TCRdb has only the in-frame clones, and not every one. The sample consists of more than 80,000 clones, about 87% of them appearing once. The sequencing sample was made of PBMCs. The receptor source for this set is a woman between 18 and 29 years old in good health and CMV-seropositive.

V is TRBV9 and J is TRBJ2-7, with D possibly being TRBD2 (5 bases). Trimming shortened V by 0 bases and J by 0 bases, and 13 bases separated the two germline ends. The CDR3 loop spans 16 amino acids. Germline loops: CDR1 SGDLS, CDR2 YYNGEE. The DNA of the CDR3 is TGTGCCAGCAGCGTAGGACCGGAGAGGGCCTCCTACGAGCAGTACTTC. Protein: CASSVGPERASYEQYF.

This rearrangement joins TRBV2 to TRBJ2-3, with D possibly TRBD2 on 6 matching bases. With 4 bases removed from V and 3 bases from J, the gap between germline ends came to 8 bases. This CDR3 spans 13 amino acids. Germline loops: CDR1 SNHLY, CDR2 FYNNEI. The CDR3 sequence is CASSVTRTDTQYF. Here the CDR3 DNA reads TGTGCCAGCAGTGTGACTAGGACAGATACGCAGTATTTT. The full variable domain, rest sourced from reference TRBV2 and TRBJ2-3, is EPEVTQTPSHQVTQMGQEVILRCVPISNHLYFYWYRQILGQKVEFLVSFYNNEISEKSEIFDDQFSVERPDGSNFTLKIRSTKLEDSAMYFCASSVTRTDTQYFGPGTRLTVL.

The CDR3 DNA is TGTGCCAGCAGCCCGCAGTACTCGGGGGAGTACAATGAGCAGTTCTTC. This codes for CASSPQYSGEYNEQFF. The V and J genes are TRBV7-9 and TRBJ2-1; D perhaps matches TRBD2 (6 bases). The V gene lost 5 bases and the J gene lost 4 bases, with 18 bases spanning the gap. The CDR3 contains 16 residues. Looked up from germline, CDR1 is SEHNR and CDR2 is FQNEAQ (reference sequence).

V and J are TRBV4-2 and TRBJ2-3; weak D call: TRBD2 (6 bases). Germline loops: CDR1 LGHNA, CDR2 YNFKEQ. Trimming cost V 4 bases and J 0 bases, with 14 bases left between them. The CDR3 is 16 amino acids. Written as DNA, the CDR3 is TGTGCCAGCAGCCCTTCCCTCAGCGGGAGCACAGATACGCAGTATTTT. Its protein is CASSPSLSGSTDTQYF.

The V call is TRBV4-3, the J call TRBJ2-4, with D perhaps TRBD2 (6 bases). The germline CDR1 and CDR2 sequences are LGHNA and YSLEER. The V end lost 0 bases, the J end lost 0 bases, and 9 bases lay between the germline ends. The CDR3 is 16 residues long. CDR3 sequence (DNA): TGCGCCAGCAGCCAAGATCGGGGACTAGCCAAAAACATTCAGTACTTC. This sequence encodes CASSQDRGLAKNIQYF.

The genes are TRBV9 and TRBJ1-1; 9 bases align to TRBD1. Germline V CDR1 and CDR2: SGDLS, YYNGEE. V trimming: 4 bases; J trimming: 3 bases; junction bases outside the gene matches: 13. This CDR3 is 17 amino acids long. CDR3 loop: CASSSDRGLGWDTEAFF. The CDR3, as DNA: TGTGCCAGCAGCTCGGACAGGGGTTTGGGTTGGGACACTGAAGCTTTCTTT.

The count of this clone is one. CDR3 amino acids: CASSYGMRAGNQPQHF. CDR3 DNA sequence: TGTGCCAGTAGTTACGGTATGAGGGCGGGTAATCAGCCCCAGCATTTT. This chain uses TRBV19 with TRBJ1-5; D remains unclear. Trimming cost V 5 bases and J 4 bases, with 18 bases left between them. Germline V gene data show CDR1 as LNHDA and CDR2 as SQIVND (reference sequence). This CDR3 is built from 16 residues.

In DNA, the CDR3 is TGCAGCGTCCGAGTTCAGGGGGCTGGGGAGCAGTACGTC. Translating it yields CSVRVQGAGEQYV. V is TRBV29-1 and J is TRBJ2-7; 8 positions agree with TRBD1. V gave up 6 bases and J gave up 7 bases; unmatched junction bases: 11. The CDR3 length is 13 residues. CDR1 is SQVTM, CDR2 ANQGSEA, per germline.

The V call is TRBV27, the J call TRBJ2-6; D not certain. The CDR3 covers 17 residues. Trimming removed 5 bases from V and 0 bases from J, with 14 bases in between. CDR1 MNHEY and CDR2 SMNVEV come from the germline V gene (reference sequence). The CDR3 nucleotides are TGTGCCAGCAGTACCAACCTAGGTAGCTCTGGGGCCAACGTCCTGACTTTC. Amino acids: CASSTNLGSSGANVLTF.

The chain links TRBV18 to TRBJ1-2, with 7 bases that match TRBD1. This CDR3 contains 14 residues. Unmatched junction bases numbered 6, after V lost 3 bases and J lost 5 bases. Germline assignment: CDR1 KGHSH and CDR2 LQKENI. Here the CDR3 reads CASSPGQDGYGYTF. CDR3 DNA sequence: TGTGCCAGCTCACCCGGACAGGACGGATATGGCTACACCTTC. Complete variable domain (other parts from reference TRBV18 and TRBJ1-2): NAGVMQNPRHLVRRRGQEARLRCSPMKGHSHVYWYRQLPEEGLKFMVYLQKENIIDESGMPKERFSAEFPKEGPSILRIQQVVRGDSAAYFCASSPGQDGYGYTFGSGTRLTVV.

This clone has just one count. V gene TRBV28 combines with J gene TRBJ2-1; D gene ambiguous. V dropped 1 base and J dropped 4 bases, with 8 bases sitting between them. CDR1 and CDR2 from the germline V gene are MDHEN and SYDVKM. This CDR3 has 14 residues. DNA for the CDR3: TGTGCCAGCAGTTTATTGGTCCAGTACAATGAGCAGTTCTTC. Its translation: CASSLLVQYNEQFF.

This chain links TRBV20-1 with TRBJ2-7, with no clear D. CDR3 length: 11 amino acids. The germline V gene has CDR1 DFQATT and CDR2 SNEGSKA (reference sequence). V lost 6 bases to trimming and J lost 4 bases, with 10 bases between them. CDR3 sequence: CSANLEYEQYF. DNA of the CDR3: TGCAGTGCGAACCTAGAGTACGAGCAGTACTTC.

In its sample, this clone was seen once. V gene TRBV28 combines with J gene TRBJ2-5, with D perhaps matching TRBD2 (7 bases). Trimming stripped 5 bases from V and 2 bases from J, with 24 bases between. The CDR3 has 18 amino acids. Germline V lookup: CDR1 MDHEN, CDR2 SYDVKM. The CDR3 loop is CASSPTWGGGGLQETQYF. CDR3 bases: TGTGCCAGCAGTCCAACCTGGGGAGGGGGGGGTCTTCAAGAGACCCAGTACTTC.

V usage is TRBV27 and J usage is TRBJ2-1; 11 bases match TRBD2. The length of the CDR3 is 17 residues. The junction had 5 bases not matched to a gene; V was cut back by 4 bases and J by 0 bases. Germline CDR1 reads MNHEY; CDR2 reads SMNVEV (reference sequence). CDR3 nucleotides: TGTGCCAGCAGTTCCGGACTAGCGGGTTACTCCTACAATGAGCAGTTCTTC. Translating it yields CASSSGLAGYSYNEQFF.

The chain links TRBV10-3 to TRBJ2-7; perhaps TRBD2 as D (6 bases). V dropped 10 bases and J dropped 1 base, with 20 bases sitting between them. The CDR3 length is 15 residues. Germline V gene data show CDR1 as ENHRY and CDR2 as SYGVKD. The CDR3 here is CATQNGGLYSYEQYF. The CDR3 DNA follows: TGTGCCACACAAAACGGGGGACTTTATTCCTACGAGCAGTACTTC.

J is TRBJ1-1 and V is TRBV6-6, with a possible D match to TRBD1 (6 bases). V was pared by 0 bases and J by 4 bases, with 15 bases between. There are 16 residues in the CDR3. Germline-derived CDR1 and CDR2 are MNHNY and SVGAGI (reference sequence). CDR3 sequence reads: CASSYSVRAGATEAFF. The DNA for the CDR3 is TGTGCCAGCAGTTACTCGGTGCGGGCAGGGGCCACTGAAGCTTTCTTT.

This rearrangement joins TRBV7-2 to TRBJ1-2; D call uncertain. V was shortened by 2 bases and J by 2 bases, with 9 bases between the two germline ends. CDR1 and CDR2 (germline): SGHTA, FQGNSA. The CDR3 spans 14 residues. Here the CDR3 reads CASSLTDLNYGYTF. Written as DNA, the CDR3 is TGTGCCAGCAGCTTAACAGACCTCAACTATGGCTACACCTTC.

V is TRBV7-9 and J is TRBJ1-2; possible D gene TRBD1, 6 bases. This CDR3 comprises 17 residues. Deletions cut 1 base from V and 4 bases from J, with 19 bases between. Germline-derived CDR1 and CDR2 are SEHNR and FQNEAQ (reference sequence). CDR3 sequence: CASSLDPSPTGPYGYTF. DNA of the CDR3: TGTGCCAGCAGCTTAGACCCCTCCCCGACAGGACCCTATGGCTACACCTTC. The whole variable domain, remainder taken from reference TRBV7-9 and TRBJ1-2, is DTGVSQNPRHKITKRGQNVTFRCDPISEHNRLYWYRQTLGQGPEFLTYFQNEAQLEKSRLLSDRFSAERPKGSFSTLEIQRTEQGDSAMYLCASSLDPSPTGPYGYTFGSGTRLTVV.

On this clone itself: Other DNA sequences in the same sample also yield this CDR3. The rearrangement links TRBV7-9 to TRBJ1-2; no reliable D call. CDR1 is SEHNR and CDR2 is FQNEAQ in the germline V gene (reference sequence). Deletions cut 4 bases from V and 3 bases from J, with 3 bases between. CDR3 size: 11 residues. CDR3 protein: CASSSDYGYTF. As DNA, the CDR3 is TGTGCCAGCAGCTCCGACTATGGCTACACCTTC.

This clone was seen once. The J gene is TRBJ2-1, the V gene TRBV11-2; 9 nucleotides align to TRBD2. The CDR3 extends over 16 amino acids. Trimming cost V 4 bases and J 4 bases; bases outside gene matches: 8. The germline gives CDR1 SGHAT, CDR2 FQNNGV. Here the CDR3 reads CASSSQAGGQYNEQFF. The DNA for the CDR3 is TGTGCCAGCAGCTCACAAGCGGGGGGACAATACAATGAGCAGTTCTTC.

This clone came up once. V gene TRBV7-9 combines with J gene TRBJ2-1; possibly TRBD2 for D (5 bases). In germline, CDR1 is SEHNR, CDR2 FQNEAQ (reference sequence). The length of the CDR3 is 15 residues. V dropped 3 bases and J dropped 4 bases, with 13 bases sitting between them. CDR3 sequence reads: CASSLALGVYNEQFF. The CDR3 nucleotides read TGTGCCAGCAGCTTGGCTTTGGGAGTATACAATGAGCAGTTCTTC.

The chain carries TRBV7-8 and TRBJ1-4, with 7 bases identical to TRBD1. With V trimmed by 3 bases and J by 8 bases, 6 bases remained unmatched. Germline loops: CDR1 SGHVS, CDR2 FQNEAQ. This CDR3 comprises 14 residues. CDR3 region: CASSLEQGMEKLFF. In nucleotides, the CDR3 is TGTGCCAGCAGCTTGGAACAGGGGATGGAAAAACTGTTTTTT.

The chain is built from TRBV23-1 and TRBJ1-6; D might be TRBD1 (6 bases). TRBV23-1 is marked as an open reading frame, function uncertain. CDR3 size: 16 residues. V was pared by 0 bases and J by 7 bases, with 13 bases between. CDR3 nucleotide sequence: TGCGCCAGCAGTCAATCGGCCACAGGGTGGAATTCACCCCTCCACTTT. This codes for CASSQSATGWNSPLHF.

On this clone itself: Other DNA sequences in this sample translate to the same CDR3. The chain is built from TRBV7-9 and TRBJ2-7; 7 bases match TRBD1. Germline V gene sequence: CDR1 SEHNR, CDR2 FQNEAQ (reference sequence). CDR3 length equals 13 residues. V shed 5 bases and J 2 bases; nucleotides not matched to a gene: 3. The CDR3: CASSRDRAYEQYF. The CDR3, as DNA: TGTGCCAGCAGCCGTGACAGGGCCTACGAGCAGTACTTC.